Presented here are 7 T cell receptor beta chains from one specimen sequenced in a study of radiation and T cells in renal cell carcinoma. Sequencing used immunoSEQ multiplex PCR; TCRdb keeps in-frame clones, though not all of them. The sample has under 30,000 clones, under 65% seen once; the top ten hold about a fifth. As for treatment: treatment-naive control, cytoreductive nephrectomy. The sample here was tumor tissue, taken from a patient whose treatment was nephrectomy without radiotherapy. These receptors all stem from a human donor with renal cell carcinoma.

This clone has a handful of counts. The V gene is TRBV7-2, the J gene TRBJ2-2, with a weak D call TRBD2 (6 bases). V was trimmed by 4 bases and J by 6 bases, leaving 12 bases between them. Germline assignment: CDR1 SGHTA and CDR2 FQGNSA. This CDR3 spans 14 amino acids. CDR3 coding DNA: TGTGCCAGCAGCTCCACAGAGCGGGCCGGGGAGCTGTTTTTT. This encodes CASSSTERAGELFF.

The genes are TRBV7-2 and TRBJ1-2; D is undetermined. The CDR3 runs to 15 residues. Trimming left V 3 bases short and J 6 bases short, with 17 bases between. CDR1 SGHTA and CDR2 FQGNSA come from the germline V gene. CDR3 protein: CASSFSSTVSDGYTF. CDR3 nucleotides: TGTGCCAGCAGCTTTAGTTCCACCGTCTCGGATGGCTACACCTTC.

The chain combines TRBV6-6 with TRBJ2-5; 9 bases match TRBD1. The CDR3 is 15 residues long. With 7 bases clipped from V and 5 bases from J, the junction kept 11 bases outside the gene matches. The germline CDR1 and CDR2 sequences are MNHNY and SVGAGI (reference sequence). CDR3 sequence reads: CASTGGQGNWETQYF. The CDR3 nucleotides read TGTGCCAGCACCGGTGGACAGGGGAATTGGGAGACCCAGTACTTC.

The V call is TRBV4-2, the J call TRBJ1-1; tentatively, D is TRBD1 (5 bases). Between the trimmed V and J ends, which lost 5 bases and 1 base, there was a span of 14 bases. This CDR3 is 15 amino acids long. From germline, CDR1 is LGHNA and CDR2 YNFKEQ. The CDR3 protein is CASSWEGIRNTEAFF. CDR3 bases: TGTGCCAGCAGCTGGGAGGGGATTCGGAACACTGAAGCTTTCTTT.

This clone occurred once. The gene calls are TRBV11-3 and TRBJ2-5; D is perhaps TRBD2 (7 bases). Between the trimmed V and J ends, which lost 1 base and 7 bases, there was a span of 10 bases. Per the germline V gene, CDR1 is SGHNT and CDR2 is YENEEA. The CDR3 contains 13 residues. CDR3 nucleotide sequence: TGTGCCAGCAGCTTAGGCGGGGGCGGGACCCAGTACTTC. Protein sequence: CASSLGGGGTQYF.

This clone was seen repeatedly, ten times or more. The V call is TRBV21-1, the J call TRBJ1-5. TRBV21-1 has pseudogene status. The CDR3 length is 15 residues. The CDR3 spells CASSNPRKGDQPQHF. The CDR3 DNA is TGTGCCAGCAGCAACCCACGGAAAGGAGATCAGCCCCAGCATTTT.

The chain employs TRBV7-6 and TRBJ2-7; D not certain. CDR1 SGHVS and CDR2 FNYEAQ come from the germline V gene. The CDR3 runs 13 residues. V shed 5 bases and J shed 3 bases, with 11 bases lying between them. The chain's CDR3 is CASSPPGHYEQYF. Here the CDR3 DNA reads TGTGCCAGCAGCCCTCCGGGCCACTACGAGCAGTACTTC.